This T cell receptor beta chain was identified during a study of blood T cell repertoires in COVID-19. Study summary: Sites across the United States, Italy and Spain contributed samples from acute and convalescent COVID-19.

Either two negative PCRs, clearance, or symptom resolution qualified Cohort 3 donors as recovered. The repertoire was sequenced with immunoSEQ multiplex PCR; TCRdb's copy has only in-frame clones and lacks some. The sample yields around 480,000 clones, 87% seen once. The CDR3 extends over 8 amino acids. Germline-derived CDR1 and CDR2 are GTSNPN and SVGIG (reference sequence). V lost 7 bases and J lost 6, with 3 bases in between. This clonotype was sampled from a woman aged 18-35 years who had recovered from COVID-19. The sample taken for sequencing was PBMCs or T cells enriched from blood (not recorded which). V is TRBV30 and J is TRBJ1-2; D is unclear. The CDR3 DNA follows: TGTGCCTCAGATGGCTACACCTTC. The encoded protein is CASDGYTF.